A single T cell receptor (beta chain) is shown here with its context. The data were obtained in a study of cytomegalovirus exposure and HLA in healthy donors. For the study at large: Around 180 million T cells yielded more than 95 million unique TCR beta sequences, as an earlier analysis found.

With 0 bases clipped from V and 0 bases from J, the junction kept 5 bases outside the gene matches. Germline CDR1 and CDR2: SGHRS and YFSETQ. This CDR3 spans 17 amino acids. The PCR contained 60 Vbeta and 13 Jbeta primers. Method: immunoSEQ multiplex PCR; TCRdb's copy keeps in-frame clones and lacks some. This repertoire shows around 150,000 clones, around 74% found once; its top ten account for around 6.5%. This TCR was recovered from a man between 45 and 60 years old in good health and CMV-seropositive. The chain joins TRBV5-1 to TRBJ1-3, with 8 positions matching TRBD1. The sequenced material came from PBMCs. CDR3 loop: CASSLGAGGFSGNTIYF. CDR3 nucleotide sequence: TGCGCCAGCAGCTTGGGGGCAGGGGGCTTCTCTGGAAACACCATATATTTT.